The source of this T cell receptor beta chain is a study of T cell clusters in autoimmune cytopenias. Study context: The median distinct TRB clonotype count was 2,000 to 2,500 per sample, from a median approximately 52,000 reads.

Points from the study as a whole: Compared with active autoimmune hepatitis patients, healthy donors showed around 3-fold more exclusive TRB clusters. TRB repertoire shifts in secondary cytopenia and chronic lymphocytic leukemia mostly reflected lymphoma, not autoimmunity. Primary autoimmune cytopenia patients seemingly lacked the physiological T cell clusters found in healthy donors.

TRB rearrangements were amplified by touch-down multiplex PCR with mixed TRB-A/B primers. Using the multiplex PCR reads, TCRdb records one entry per CDR3 protein without DNA. This specimen shows 3,900 or so distinct CDR3 sequences; the ten leading clones hold 16%. By frequency, this clonotype registers medium-sized. Its antigen is not identified. Approximately 40,000 genome equivalents of blood DNA were amplified for TRB. The germline gives CDR1 SQVTM, CDR2 ANQGSEA. The CDR3 extends over 13 amino acids. The V gene is TRBV29-1, the J gene TRBJ2-5; TCRdb proposes TRBD1, but this gene call is untestable without DNA. This sequence originates from a human donor with an autoimmune cytopenia or autoimmune hepatitis (not recorded which). Sequencing input: peripheral blood. The CDR3 reads CSAPTGPVETQYF.